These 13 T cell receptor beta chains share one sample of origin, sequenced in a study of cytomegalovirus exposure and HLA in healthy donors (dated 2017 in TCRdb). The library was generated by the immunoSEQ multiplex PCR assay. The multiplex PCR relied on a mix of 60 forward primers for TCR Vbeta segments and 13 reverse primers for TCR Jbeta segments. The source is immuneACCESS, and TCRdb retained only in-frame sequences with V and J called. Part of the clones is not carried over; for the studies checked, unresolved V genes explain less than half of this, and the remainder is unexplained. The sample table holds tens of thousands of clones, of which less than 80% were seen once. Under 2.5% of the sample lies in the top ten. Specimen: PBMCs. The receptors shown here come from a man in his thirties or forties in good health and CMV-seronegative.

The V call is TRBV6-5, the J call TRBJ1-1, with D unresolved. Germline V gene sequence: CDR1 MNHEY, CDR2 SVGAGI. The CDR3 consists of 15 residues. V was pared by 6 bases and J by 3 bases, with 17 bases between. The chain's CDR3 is CASSSPGEGYTEAFF. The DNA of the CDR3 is TGTGCCAGCAGCTCCCCTGGGGAGGGATACACTGAAGCTTTCTTT.

The CDR3 sequence: CASSFGVRGSNEQYF. As DNA, the CDR3 is TGTGCCAGCAGTTTTGGCGTCAGGGGTAGCAACGAGCAGTACTTC. The chain carries TRBV27 and TRBJ2-5; a weak D match, TRBD1 (6 bases). The J call may be wrong; the DNA end is better matched by TRBJ2-7. The CDR3 covers 15 residues. Germline CDR1 MNHEY, CDR2 SMNVEV (reference sequence).

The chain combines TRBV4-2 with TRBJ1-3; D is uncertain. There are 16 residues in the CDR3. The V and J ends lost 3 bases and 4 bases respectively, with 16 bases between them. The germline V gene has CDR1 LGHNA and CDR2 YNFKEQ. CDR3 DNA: TGTGCCAGCAGCCAGGAGATCGGCCGGCCCGGAAACACCATATATTTT. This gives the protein CASSQEIGRPGNTIYF.

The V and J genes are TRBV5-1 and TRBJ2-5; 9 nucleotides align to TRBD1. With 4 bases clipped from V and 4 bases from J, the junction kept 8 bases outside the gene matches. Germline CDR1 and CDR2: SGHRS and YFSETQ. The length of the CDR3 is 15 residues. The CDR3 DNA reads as TGCGCCAGCAGCGACGGGACAGGGAATACAGAGACCCAGTACTTC. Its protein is CASSDGTGNTETQYF.

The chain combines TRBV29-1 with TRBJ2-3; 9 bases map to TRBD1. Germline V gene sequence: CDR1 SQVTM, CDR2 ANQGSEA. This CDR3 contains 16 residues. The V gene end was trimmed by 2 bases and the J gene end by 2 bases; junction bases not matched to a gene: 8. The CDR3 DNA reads TGCAGCGTTGAAAATCCCGGGACAGGGACCACAGATACGCAGTATTTT. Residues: CSVENPGTGTTDTQYF.

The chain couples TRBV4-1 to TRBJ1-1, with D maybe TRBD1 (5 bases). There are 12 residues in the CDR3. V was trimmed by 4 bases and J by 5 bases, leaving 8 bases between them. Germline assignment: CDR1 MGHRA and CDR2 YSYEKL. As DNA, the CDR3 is TGCGCCAGCAGCCCCGGGGGGACTGAAGCTTTCTTT. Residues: CASSPGGTEAFF.

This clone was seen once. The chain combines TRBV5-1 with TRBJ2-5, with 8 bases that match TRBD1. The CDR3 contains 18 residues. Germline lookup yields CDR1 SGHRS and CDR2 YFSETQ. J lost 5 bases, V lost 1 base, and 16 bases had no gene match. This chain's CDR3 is CASSLNRRRQGIPETQYF. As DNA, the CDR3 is TGCGCCAGCAGCTTGAATAGGAGACGACAGGGGATTCCGGAGACCCAGTACTTC. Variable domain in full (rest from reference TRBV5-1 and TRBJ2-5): KAGVTQTPRYLIKTRGQQVTLSCSPISGHRSVSWYQQTPGQGLQFLFEYFSETQRNKGNFPGRFSGRQFSNSRSEMNVSTLELGDSALYLCASSLNRRRQGIPETQYFGPGTRLLVL.

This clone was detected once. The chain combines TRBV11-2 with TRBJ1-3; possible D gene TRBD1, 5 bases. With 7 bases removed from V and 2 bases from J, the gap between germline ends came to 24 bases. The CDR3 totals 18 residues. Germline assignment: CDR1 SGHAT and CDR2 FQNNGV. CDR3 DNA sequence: TGTGCCAGCACCTCCAATGGTGGCGGGGGAATAACTGGAAACACCATATATTTT. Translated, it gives CASTSNGGGGITGNTIYF.

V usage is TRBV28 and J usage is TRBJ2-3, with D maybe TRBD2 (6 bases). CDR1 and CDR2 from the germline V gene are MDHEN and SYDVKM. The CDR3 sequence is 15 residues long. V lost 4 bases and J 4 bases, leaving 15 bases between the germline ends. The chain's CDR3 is CASSSQRLVSDTQYF. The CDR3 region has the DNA TGTGCCAGCAGTTCCCAACGACTAGTCTCAGATACGCAGTATTTT.

CDR3 nucleotide sequence: TGCAGCGTGGGATTGACAGTGAACACTGAAGCTTTCTTT. Translation: CSVGLTVNTEAFF. The V gene is TRBV29-1, the J gene TRBJ1-1; D might be TRBD1 (5 bases). The germline V gene encodes CDR1 SQVTM and CDR2 ANQGSEA. The CDR3 has 13 residues. V was trimmed by 6 bases and J by 0 bases, leaving 11 bases between them.

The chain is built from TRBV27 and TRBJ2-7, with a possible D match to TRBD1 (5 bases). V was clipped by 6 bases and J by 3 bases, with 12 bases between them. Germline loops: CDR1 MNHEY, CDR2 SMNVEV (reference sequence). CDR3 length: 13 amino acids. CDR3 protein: CASSPLTVYEQYF. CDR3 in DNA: TGTGCCAGCAGCCCCCTGACAGTCTACGAGCAGTACTTC.

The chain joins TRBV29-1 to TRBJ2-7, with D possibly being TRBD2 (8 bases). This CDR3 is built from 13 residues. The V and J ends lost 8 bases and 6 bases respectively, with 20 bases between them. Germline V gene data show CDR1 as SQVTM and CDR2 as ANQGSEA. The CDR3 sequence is CSTLGTAGVEQYF. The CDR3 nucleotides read TGCAGCACCCTGGGGACAGCGGGAGTCGAGCAGTACTTC.

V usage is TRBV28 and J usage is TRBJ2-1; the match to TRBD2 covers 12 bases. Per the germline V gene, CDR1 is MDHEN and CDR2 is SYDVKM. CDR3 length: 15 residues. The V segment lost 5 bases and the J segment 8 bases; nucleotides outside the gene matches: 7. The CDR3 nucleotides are TGTGCCAGCAGTAAGACTAGCGGGAGCCGGGATGAGCAGTTCTTC. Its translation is CASSKTSGSRDEQFF.